A single sample is the source of the 10 T cell receptor beta chains below, sequenced in a study of PD-1 blockade in classical Hodgkin lymphoma. Patients all relapsed after autologous stem cell transplantation, and there was variation in brentuximab vedotin exposure. Measured with immunoSEQ multiplex PCR; TCRdb has only the in-frame clones, and not every one. The profile shows 55,000 to 60,000 clones, approximately 89% of them singletons. This specimen was peripheral blood mononuclear cells (PBMCs), taken before the second cycle of nivolumab. These receptors all stem from a human donor with classical Hodgkin lymphoma.

The chain's CDR3 is CSVPGTGVNEQFF. CDR3 in DNA: TGCAGCGTTCCCGGGACAGGGGTCAATGAGCAGTTCTTC. The chain couples TRBV29-1 to TRBJ2-1; 10 nucleotides line up with TRBD1. V was pared by 5 bases and J by 6 bases, with 4 bases of the junction left unmatched. CDR1 and CDR2 from the germline V gene are SQVTM and ANQGSEA. There are 13 residues in the CDR3.

J is TRBJ2-2 and V is TRBV19, with D maybe TRBD2 (6 bases). V shed 7 bases and J shed 6 bases, with 18 bases lying between them. The CDR3 sequence is 15 residues long. Germline V gene lookup returns CDR1 LNHDA and CDR2 SQIVND (reference sequence). CDR3 nucleotides: TGTGCCAGTATCCCTTACCGGGGGAGTGCCGGGGAGCTGTTTTTT. Amino acid sequence: CASIPYRGSAGELFF.

The rearrangement links TRBV27 to TRBJ2-7, with D perhaps matching TRBD1 (6 bases). Germline V CDR1 and CDR2: MNHEY, SMNVEV (reference sequence). The CDR3 loop spans 12 amino acids. V was clipped by 6 bases and J by 2 bases, with 8 bases between them. CDR3 nucleotide sequence: TGTGCCAGCAGACAGGGAACCTACGAGCAGTACTTC. Amino acids: CASRQGTYEQYF.

The chain joins TRBV5-1 to TRBJ2-3, with D perhaps TRBD1 (8 bases). The CDR3 contains 15 residues. Germline lookup yields CDR1 SGHRS and CDR2 YFSETQ. The ends were cut back, 3 bases at V and 6 bases at J, with 17 bases in the middle. CDR3 residues: CASSSDRGGSDTQYF. CDR3 in DNA: TGCGCCAGCAGCTCTGACAGGGGAGGGTCGGATACGCAGTATTTT.

This clone was seen only once. This chain uses TRBV5-1 with TRBJ2-6; no definite D call. The CDR3 loop spans 18 amino acids. Germline V CDR1 and CDR2: SGHRS, YFSETQ. Trimming cost V 0 bases and J 0 bases, with 13 bases left between them. The CDR3 is CASSLATGVLSGANVLTF. The DNA for the CDR3 is TGCGCCAGCAGCTTGGCCACGGGTGTCCTCTCTGGGGCCAACGTCCTGACTTTC. Looking up the rest from reference TRBV5-1 and TRBJ2-6 gives the full variable domain: KAGVTQTPRYLIKTRGQQVTLSCSPISGHRSVSWYQQTPGQGLQFLFEYFSETQRNKGNFPGRFSGRQFSNSRSEMNVSTLELGDSALYLCASSLATGVLSGANVLTFGAGSRLTVL.

In regard to this clone: At one of its ends the junction is not consistent with the germline gene, which may arise from a read error. The chain uses TRBV10-3 and TRBJ2-7; 13 positions match TRBD2. Germline values: CDR1 ENHRY, CDR2 SYGVKD. The CDR3 is 15 residues long. CDR3 in DNA: TGTGCCAGCAGTAACTTCGGGACTAGCGGGGACGAGCAGTACTTC. Protein product: CASSNFGTSGDEQYF.

The rearrangement uses TRBV9 and TRBJ2-5; D assignment may be TRBD1 or TRBD2 (5 bases each). The CDR3 is 14 amino acids. CDR1 is SGDLS, CDR2 YYNGEE, per germline. The V gene lost 4 bases and the J gene lost 1 base, with 11 bases spanning the gap. In DNA form, the CDR3 reads TGTGCCAGCAGCCCCCGGGACCCCCAAGAGACCCAGTACTTC. Amino acid sequence: CASSPRDPQETQYF.

The chain uses TRBV28 and TRBJ1-5, with D perhaps matching TRBD1 (5 bases). This CDR3 has 16 amino acids. Deletions cut 3 bases from V and 0 bases from J, with 12 bases between. The germline V gene has CDR1 MDHEN and CDR2 SYDVKM. The CDR3 bases are TGTGCCAGCAGTTTGGAGGGACTATATAGCAATCAGCCCCAGCATTTT. Translated: CASSLEGLYSNQPQHF.

This sequence joins TRBV7-2 and TRBJ2-5, with 10 bases aligning to TRBD2. CDR1 and CDR2 (germline): SGHTA, FQGNSA. Trimming took 5 bases from V and 5 from J; bases not matched to a gene: 14. This CDR3 is built from 17 residues. The CDR3 coding sequence is TGTGCCAGCAGCCTTGGATTAGCGGGAGGAACGGGGGAGACCCAGTACTTC. Its protein is CASSLGLAGGTGETQYF.

The J gene is TRBJ2-1, the V gene TRBV15; 11 bases agree with TRBD2. The CDR3 extends over 16 amino acids. With 4 bases clipped from V and 8 bases from J, the junction kept 10 bases outside the gene matches. The germline V gene encodes CDR1 LNHNV and CDR2 YYDKDF (reference sequence). In DNA, the CDR3 is TGTGCCACCAGCACCATACTAGCGGGAGCGACGGATGAGCAGTTCTTC. It specifies CATSTILAGATDEQFF.